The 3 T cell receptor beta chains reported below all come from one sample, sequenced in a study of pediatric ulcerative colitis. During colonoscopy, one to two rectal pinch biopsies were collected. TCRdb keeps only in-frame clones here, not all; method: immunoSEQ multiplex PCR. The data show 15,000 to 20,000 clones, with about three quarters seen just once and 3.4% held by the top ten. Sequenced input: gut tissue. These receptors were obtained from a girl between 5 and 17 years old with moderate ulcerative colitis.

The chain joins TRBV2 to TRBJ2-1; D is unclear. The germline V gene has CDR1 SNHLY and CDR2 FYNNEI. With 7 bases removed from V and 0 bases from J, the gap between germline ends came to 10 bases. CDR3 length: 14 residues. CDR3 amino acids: CASKLESSYNEQFF. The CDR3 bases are TGTGCCAGCAAGCTGGAGAGCTCCTACAATGAGCAGTTCTTC.

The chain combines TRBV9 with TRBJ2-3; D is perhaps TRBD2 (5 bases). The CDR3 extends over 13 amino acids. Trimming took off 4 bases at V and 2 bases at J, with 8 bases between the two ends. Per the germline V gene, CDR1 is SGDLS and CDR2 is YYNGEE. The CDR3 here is CASSRDYTDTQYF. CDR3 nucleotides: TGTGCCAGCAGCCGTGACTACACAGATACGCAGTATTTT.

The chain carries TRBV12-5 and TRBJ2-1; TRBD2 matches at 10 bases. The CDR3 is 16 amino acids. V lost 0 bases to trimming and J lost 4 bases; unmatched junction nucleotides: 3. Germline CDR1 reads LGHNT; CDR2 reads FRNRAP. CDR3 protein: CASGLVAGGPYNEQFF. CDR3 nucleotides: TGTGCTAGTGGTTTGGTAGCGGGGGGGCCTTACAATGAGCAGTTCTTC.